A single T cell receptor beta chain is shown here with its context. The antigen is not known. The sample is drawn from a study of cytomegalovirus exposure and HLA in healthy donors. General study results and limits: Specificity for CMV antigens was confirmed in vitro for a few of the CMV-associated chains.

The table came from immunoSEQ multiplex PCR; TCRdb's copy has only in-frame clones and leaves some out. This sample has about 200,000 clones, with about 81% found just once. The sequenced sample consisted of PBMCs. This receptor was taken from a woman in her twenties or thirties in good health and CMV-seronegative.

The CDR3 DNA reads TGTGCCAGCGGGGCAGGGGTTAATGAAAAACTGTTTTTT. It is translated as CASGAGVNEKLFF. The rearrangement uses TRBV9 and TRBJ1-4; D perhaps matches TRBD1 (6 bases). Trimming removed 7 bases at V and 4 bases at J, with 11 bases between. CDR1 is SGDLS and CDR2 is YYNGEE in the germline V gene. This CDR3 has 13 amino acids.